This T cell receptor beta chain was sequenced in a study of blood T cells in healthy people across ages (dated by TCRdb to 2013 to 2016). In terms of the full investigation: In model experiments, template switching captured about one uniquely barcoded TCR beta cDNA molecule for every two T cells. Using deep sequencing normalized with unique cDNA molecular identifiers, the study measured how TCR beta repertoire diversity changes with age. Donors were grouped into four age groups: young (average approximately 15 years), middle-aged (under 40), aged (around 60) and long-lived (approximately 78). To avoid experimental bias, donors of different ages were randomly spread across the sequencing lanes. Two additional independent replicas of 1 million unique cDNA reads from the same blood draw were analyzed for two donors (one aged 18 to 30 and one aged 80 or older).

The paper's findings and limits, for the study overall: Because the CMV infection status of the donors was unknown, age-related changes in expanded clonotypes may potentially have been confounded. Since profiling was done on bulk unsorted PBMCs, naive and antigen-experienced compartments could not be conclusively compared. Compared with the aged group, the long-lived group had more naive CD4+ T cells, fewer expanded clones and increased TCR diversity, a pattern suggesting age selection. Estimates of total diversity based on one million sequenced T cells were considered lower bounds and underestimates. A strong correlation was found between observed TCR beta diversity and the percentage of naive T cells measured by flow cytometry. As age increased, observed TCR beta diversity per million T cells dropped in a roughly linear way, and a significant reduction was already evident by age roughly 40.

Comments on this clonotype: Its binding antigen is unknown. No base quality values were provided; no much bigger clone lies one nucleotide off.

The CDR3, cysteine through phenylalanine, is 13 amino acids long. Only CDR3 DNA remains: 39 bases, in frame from the first base. The junction carries 9 bases between V and J, which are trimmed by 5 bases and 1 base respectively. CDR1 and CDR2, per the germline V gene, are SGHTA and FQGNSA. The method was 5' RACE. Reads for this sample came from an Illumina HiSeq 2500. A second PCR of roughly 7 to 12 cycles was performed with a sample-barcoded 5' primer and a J-beta primer mix. Each TCR beta cDNA molecule received a unique molecular identifier from a template-switch 5' adaptor carrying 12 random nucleotides. Each sample yielded at least 3 million CDR3-containing paired-end reads. First-strand cDNA synthesis was performed from all RNA using the Mint cDNA synthesis kit, with priming by a TRBC-specific oligonucleotide. All cDNA was treated with uracil-DNA glycosylase and then went through a first 18-cycle PCR with the universal primers M1SS and BC2_uni_R. The paper's processing steps were these. Each sample was normalized by randomly selecting 1 million high-quality reads, each carrying a distinct molecular identifier. Instead of being binned into consensus sequences, reads with shared molecular identifiers were discarded. MiTCR, set to a Q25 quality threshold and the strictest error-elimination algorithm, was used for CDR3 identification, clonotype clustering and error correction. A nonparametric unseen species model using Euler transformation provided a lower-bound estimate of total TCR beta diversity. TCRdb took the public reads, trimmed them with fastp at Q25, ran MiXCR for clone calling and kept in-frame beta chains. Rows merge per CDR3 protein into single entries with the most common DNA and genes. TCRdb's processing, not the authors' own work, is the source of the V and J calls. The sample contains roughly 500,000 distinct CDR3 sequences, 27% of them found a single time. Together, the top ten hold about a fifth of the sample.

Systemically healthy Caucasian individuals from Russia, some 38 in total and aged roughly 6 to 100 years, were included as donors. About 9.6 milliliters of peripheral blood were collected from each donor into EDTA-treated Vacutainer tubes. Ficoll-Paque density-gradient centrifugation was used to isolate PBMCs, with at least 6.5 million per sample. Trizol reagent was used to extract total RNA from the PBMCs, yielding at least 5.5 micrograms per sample. For every donor, an aliquot of PBMCs went through flow cytometry to measure the percentages of naive CD45RAhigh/CD27high T cells. This receptor was taken from a woman in her sixties or seventies in good health. The V gene is TRBV7-2 and the J gene is TRBJ2-7; the D gene is possibly TRBD1 or TRBD2, with 5 bases matching each. Specimen: blood. The CDR3 protein is CASSEGPSYEQYF. The DNA sequence is TGTGCCAGCAGCGAGGGACCTTCCTACGAGCAGTACTTC.